This is a list of T cell receptor delta chains from one sample in a study of Vδ1+ human thymocytes. TCRdb reapplied CATT to the multiplex PCR reads. Counted here are over 45,000 delta-chain clones, approximately 16% occurring once; the ten biggest clones make up approximately 0.4%. Sequencing was carried out using Vdelta1+ gamma-delta thymocytes from the thymus. All receptors derive from a girl in the first two years of life who had congenital heart surgery. The CDR3 runs from the conserved cysteine through the conserved F or W. Fields, in order: V gene, clone size, D gene, J gene, CDR3 DNA, CDR3 protein. A D gene is named only where the DNA matches it firmly. The size entry is marked missing in some rows and otherwise reads once, few, many or a size class.

TRDV1	few	.	TRDJ1	TGTGCTCTTGGGGTTCGTTCCCGTGCCACGGGGGCCAGGGGCGATAAACTCATCTTT	CALGVRSRATGARGDKLIF
TRDV1	.	.	TRDJ1	TGTGCTCTTGGGGGACCTACTTTTACCGGACAGACCGATAAACTCATCTTT	CALGGPTFTGQTDKLIF
TRDV2	few	TRDD2	TRDJ2	TGTGCCTGTGAACCCCCTTCCTTAGGCAGCCTTTTGACAGCACAACTCTTCTTT	CACEPPSLGSLLTAQLFF
TRDV1	.	TRDD3	TRDJ1	TGTGCTCTTGGGGAACGGGCCGGGGCCCGTTTCCGGGATCTGGGGGATAACACCGATAAACTCATCTTT	CALGERAGARFRDLGDNTDKLIF
TRAV29/DV5	.	TRDD3	TRDJ1	TGTGCAGCAAGCGATCCCCCGGGGGATACTTGCACCGATAAACTCATCTTT	CAASDPPGDTCTDKLIF
TRDV1	.	TRDD3	TRDJ1	TGTGCTCTTGGGGAACTACGTGGTCCAGACTGGGGGAGCCACACCGATAAACTCATCTTT	CALGELRGPDWGSHTDKLIF
TRDV1	few	TRDD3	TRDJ1	TGTGCTCTTGGGGAACTTTCGGGGATACCCACTCACGCCGATAAACTCATCTTT	CALGELSGIPTHADKLIF
TRDV1	.	TRDD3	TRDJ1	TGTGCTCTTGGGGAACTTCTGTACTGGGGCTTAGAGGACACCGATAAACTCATCTTT	CALGELLYWGLEDTDKLIF
TRDV1	.	TRDD3	TRDJ1	TGTGCTCTTGGGGACAGAGCCTTCCGGTCTGTCCCGTACTGGGGGCCCCAGGGGTACACCGATAAACTCATCTTT	CALGDRAFRSVPYWGPQGYTDKLIF
TRDV2	.	.	TRDJ1	TGTGCCTGTGACACGGAGGGGACTGATACCGATAACCTCATCTTT	CACDTEGTDTDNLIF
TRDV1	.	.	TRDJ1	TGTGCTCTTGGGGATCCAGAGGTACCGCCGTACACCGATAAACTCATCTTT	CALGDPEVPPYTDKLIF
TRDV1	.	.	TRDJ1	TGTGCTCTTGGGGAACTCCCCGGGGCCTTCCCCCGTAATGTTCACACCGATAAACTCATCTTT	CALGELPGAFPRNVHTDKLIF
TRDV1	few	.	TRDJ1	TGTGCTCTTGGGACCCTCCTACTGACCACGCTGGCTCCCCCTTCGGTAGAGGATAAACTCATCTTT	CALGTLLLTTLAPPSVEDKLIF
TRDV1	.	.	TRDJ1	TGTGCTCTTGGGGATGGCGTCCTGGGGACTATCTACACCGATAAACTCATCTTT	CALGDGVLGTIYTDKLIF
TRDV1	few	.	TRDJ1	TGTGCTCTTGGGGGACCCCTCAACTGGGTTCCTGGGTCAGCCGATAAACTCATCTTT	CALGGPLNWVPGSADKLIF
TRDV1	few	TRDD3	TRDJ1	TGTGCTCTTGGGGTTTCTACTTCGGGGGATAACCACACCGATAAACTCATCTTT	CALGVSTSGDNHTDKLIF
TRDV1	.	.	TRDJ1	TGTGCCCTCATCTCTTTGCTCCGGGGAGAGCACGGCGATAAACTCATCTTT	CALISLLRGEHGDKLIF
TRDV1	.	TRDD3	TRDJ1	TGTGCTCTCGGGGAACTTCGGGGATACAGCATAACCGATAAACTCATCTTT	CALGELRGYSITDKLIF
TRDV1	few	TRDD3	TRDJ1	TGTGCTCTTGGCGTTCCTACGCGGCTGGGGGATCAAATACCCGATAAACTCATCTTT	CALGVPTRLGDQIPDKLIF
TRAV29/DV5	few	TRDD3	TRDJ1	TGTGCAGCAAGCCGGGAGGGGGGGGATACGATGTACACCGATAAACTCATCTTT	CAASREGGDTMYTDKLIF
TRDV1	.	.	TRDJ1	TGTGCTCTTGGGGACTTCCTACCCGGGGGGATAGGTGAACTCATCTTT	CALGDFLPGGIGELIF
TRDV2	.	TRDD3	TRDJ1	TGTGCCTGTACCTACCTCACATACTGGGGGATACTATTTTACACCGATAAACTCATCTTT	CACTYLTYWGILFYTDKLIF
TRDV1	.	.	TRDJ1	TGTGCTCTTGGGGAGACGGCCTTCCTTACGATGGGGGATCCGGAGATGTGGACCGATAAACTCATCTTT	CALGETAFLTMGDPEMWTDKLIF
TRDV1	.	TRDD3	TRDJ1	TGTGCTCTTGGGGAAGGAAGTCGTCTCCCCGGGTGCGGGATACGCTCTAACACCGATAAACTCATCTTT	CALGEGSRLPGCGIRSNTDKLIF
TRDV1	few	TRDD3	TRDJ1	TGTGCTCTTGGGGAACGAGGTCCCGTCACGCCTGGTTACTACTGGGGATCGGGGTCCGATAAACTCATCTTT	CALGERGPVTPGYYWGSGSDKLIF
TRDV1	.	.	TRDJ1	TGTGCTCTTGGGGAACTAACCAGGGTCCCCTACACCGATAAACTCATCTTT	CALGELTRVPYTDKLIF
TRDV1	few	.	TRDJ1	TGTGCTCTTGGGGAGGGGTACCCCGATAAACTCATCTTT	CALGEGYPDKLIF
TRDV1	.	.	TRDJ1	TGTGCTCTTGGGGAAACGGAGACTGGTTGCACCGATAAACTCATCTTT	CALGETETGCTDKLIF
TRDV1	.	TRDD3	TRDJ1	TGTGCTCTTGGGGAACGGTCTCCTCCTTGGGGGATTTATACCGATAAACTCATCTTT	CALGERSPPWGIYTDKLIF